This T cell receptor (beta chain) was captured by sequencing in a study of T cells in Graves' hyperthyroidism and ophthalmopathy. From RNA transcripts, TCR beta CDR3 regions were amplified. A set of HTBI primers served as the primers for a first-round RT-PCR of the TCR CDR3. TCRdb reprocessed the multiplex PCR reads with MiXCR, giving one entry per CDR3 protein. This repertoire shows about 680,000 distinct CDR3 sequences, just over 35% found once; its top ten account for around 30%. This clonotype has ten or more counts. CDR3 size: 15 residues. Germline CDR1 reads SGHTA; CDR2 reads FQGNSA. The V and J ends lost 5 bases and 2 bases respectively, with 16 bases between them. Thyroid ultrasound, orbital computed tomography, clinical symptoms, and serum thyroxine and TRAb underpinned diagnoses.

The sample consisted of blood. This sequence originates from a woman aged 40 to 50 with Graves' hyperthyroidism. This rearrangement joins TRBV7-2 to TRBJ2-7; possible D gene TRBD2, 5 bases. The CDR3 sequence is CASSPTQSGTYEQYF. The CDR3 DNA reads as TGTGCCAGCAGCCCCACCCAATCCGGGACCTACGAGCAGTACTTC.